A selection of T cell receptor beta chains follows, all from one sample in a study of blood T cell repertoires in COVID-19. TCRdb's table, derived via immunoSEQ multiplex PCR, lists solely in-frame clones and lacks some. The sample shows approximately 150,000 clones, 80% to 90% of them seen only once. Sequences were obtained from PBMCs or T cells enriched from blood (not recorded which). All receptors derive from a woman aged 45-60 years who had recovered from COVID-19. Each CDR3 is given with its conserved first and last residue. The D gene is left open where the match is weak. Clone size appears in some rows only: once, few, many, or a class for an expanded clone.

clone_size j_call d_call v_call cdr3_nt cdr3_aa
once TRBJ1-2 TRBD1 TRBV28 TGTGCCAGCTCGGACAGGGTGGCCTATGGCTACACCTTC CASSDRVAYGYTF
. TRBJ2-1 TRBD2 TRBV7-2 TGTGCCAGCAGCCCCCGACTAGCGGGAGGCTCCTACAATGAGCAGTTCTTC CASSPRLAGGSYNEQFF
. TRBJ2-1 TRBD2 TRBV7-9 TGTGCCAGCAGCTTAACGTCCCTAGCGGGGGGCGAGCAGTTCTTC CASSLTSLAGGEQFF
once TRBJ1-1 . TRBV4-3 TGCGCCAGCAGCCAAGAAACGGGTTTGGGCACTGAAGCTTTCTTT CASSQETGLGTEAFF
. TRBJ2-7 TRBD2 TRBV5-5 TGTGCCAGCAGCTTGGTTGGCGGGGGGGCCGGAAACGAGCAGTACTTC CASSLVGGGAGNEQYF
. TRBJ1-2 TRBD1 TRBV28 TGTGCCAGCAGTGGACAGGGGAACTATGGCTACACCTTC CASSGQGNYGYTF
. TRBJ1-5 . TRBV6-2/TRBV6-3 TGTGCCAGCAGTTTGGGGAGAAATCAGCCCCAGCATTTT CASSLGRNQPQHF
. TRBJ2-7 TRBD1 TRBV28 TGTGCCAGCAGGCCCGCAGGGGGCGCCTCCTACGAGCAGTACTTC CASRPAGGASYEQYF
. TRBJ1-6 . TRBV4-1 TGCGCCAGCAGCCAACCAGGGGAACGAAGTTCACCCCTCCACTTT CASSQPGERSSPLHF
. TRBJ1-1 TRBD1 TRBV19 TGTGCCAGTAGACCTAACAGGGGGCGCGGCACTGAAGCTTTCTTT CASRPNRGRGTEAFF
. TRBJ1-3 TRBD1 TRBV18 TGTGCCAGCTCACCACAGGGGGCCTCTGGAAACACCATATATTTT CASSPQGASGNTIYF
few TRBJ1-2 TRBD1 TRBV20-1 TGCAGTGCTAGTAAGACAGGGGCTGAGGGCTACACCTTC CSASKTGAEGYTF
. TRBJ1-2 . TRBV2 TGTGCCAGCAGGCCGGACAGCTACTATGGCTACACCTTC CASRPDSYYGYTF
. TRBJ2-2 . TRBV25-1 TGTGCCAGCAGAGGACAGCAGAACACCGGGGAGCTGTTTTTT CASRGQQNTGELFF
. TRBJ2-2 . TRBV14 TGTGCCAGCAGCCGAAACAGGGCTATAAGCACCGGGGAGCTGTTTTTT CASSRNRAISTGELFF
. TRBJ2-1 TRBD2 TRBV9 TGTGCCAGCAGCGCCGTAGCGGGATACTTCGATGAGCAGTTCTTC CASSAVAGYFDEQFF
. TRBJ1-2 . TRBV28 TGTGCCAGCAGTACAAGTACCTATGGCTACACCTTC CASSTSTYGYTF
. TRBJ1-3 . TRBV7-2 TGTGCCAGCAGCTTAGTGGGGGGGCCAGGCTCTGGAAACACCATATATTTT CASSLVGGPGSGNTIYF
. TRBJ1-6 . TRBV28 TGTGCCAGCAGTACTATTCTGGGCAGGGACTCCCTCCACTTT CASSTILGRDSLHF
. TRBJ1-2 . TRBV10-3 TGTGCCATCAGTGAGGTCAGCGCGTATGGCTACACCTTC CAISEVSAYGYTF
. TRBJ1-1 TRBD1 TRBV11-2 TGTGCCAGCAGCCCCTGGGCAGGGGGGTCTGAAGCTTTCTTT CASSPWAGGSEAFF
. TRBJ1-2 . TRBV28 . CASSLVGTGTSTF
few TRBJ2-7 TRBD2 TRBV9 TGTGCCAGCAGCGTAGAGGCTAGCGGGACCTACGAGCAGTACTTC CASSVEASGTYEQYF
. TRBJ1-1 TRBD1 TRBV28 TGTGCCAGCAGAAGACAGGGCACTGAAGCTTTCTTT CASRRQGTEAFF
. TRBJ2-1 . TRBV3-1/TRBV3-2 TGTGCCAGCAGGAGGGCGAAGTACGGGAGATACAATGAGCAGTTCTTC CASRRAKYGRYNEQFF
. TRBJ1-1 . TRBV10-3 TGTGCCATCAGTGAGACAGGGTTTAACACTGAAGCTTTCTTT CAISETGFNTEAFF
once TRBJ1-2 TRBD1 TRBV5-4 TGTGCCAGCACCCCTAGGTCCGGACAGGGGGCAGATGGCTACACCTTC CASTPRSGQGADGYTF
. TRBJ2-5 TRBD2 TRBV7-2 TGTGCCAGCAGCCCCCGGACTAGCCATCAGACCCAGTACTTC CASSPRTSHQTQYF
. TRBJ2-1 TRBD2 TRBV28 TGTGCCAGCACGCCGGGGGGTTCCTACAATGAGCAGTTCTTC CASTPGGSYNEQFF
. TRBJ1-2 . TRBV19 TGTGCCAGTAGTATCGGACAGCAATCTAACTATGGCTACACCTTC CASSIGQQSNYGYTF